The subject of this entry is one TCR beta chain. Its antigen is unidentified. The donors comprised healthy bone marrow donors. PCR used 60 Vbeta primers and 13 Jbeta primers. Clones were sequenced by immunoSEQ multiplex PCR, and TCRdb holds only the in-frame ones, with some missing. The sample consists of over 150,000 clones, approximately 80% of them appearing once. The sample originates from a study of cytomegalovirus exposure and HLA in healthy donors. Study conclusions and caveats: Per published accounts, TCR beta sequences correctly predicted the HLA-A and HLA-B alleles of most subjects.

Per the germline V gene, CDR1 is LGHNA and CDR2 is YNFKEQ. J lost 7 bases, V lost 4 bases, and 9 bases had no gene match. CDR3 length equals 15 residues. What was sequenced was PBMCs. This receptor was obtained from a man aged 25-45 years in good health and CMV-seropositive. V usage is TRBV4-2 and J usage is TRBJ2-7; the match to TRBD2 covers 11 bases. The CDR3 coding sequence is TGTGCCAGCAGCCCCCCTAGCGGGAGGCAGCGAGAGCAGTACTTC. Translating it yields CASSPPSGRQREQYF.